The 5 T cell receptor beta chains below come from one sample, sequenced in a study of CD8 T cells in Susac syndrome. Reverse transcription of roughly 0.45 to 1 ug RNA used random hexamers. MiXCR, applied by TCRdb to the immunoSEQ multiplex PCR reads, yields one record per CDR3 protein. The sample contains 150,000 to 200,000 distinct CDR3 sequences, approximately 95% of which appear only once. The sample taken for sequencing was CD4+ T cells from PBMCs. The receptors here all came from a human donor with multiple sclerosis.

The chain couples TRBV5-4 to TRBJ1-2; unclear D gene. Between the trimmed V and J ends, which lost 0 bases and 0 bases, there was a span of 3 bases. The germline V gene encodes CDR1 SGHNT and CDR2 YYREEE (reference sequence). This CDR3 is 13 amino acids long. The CDR3 spells CASSLGPNYGYTF. For the CDR3, the DNA is TGTGCCAGCAGCTTGGGGCCTAACTATGGCTACACCTTC.

The chain employs TRBV19 and TRBJ2-2, with D maybe TRBD1 (6 bases). CDR1 and CDR2 from the germline V gene are LNHDA and SQIVND (reference sequence). Trimming stripped 4 bases from V and 5 bases from J, with 11 bases between. This CDR3 is 14 amino acids long. In DNA form, the CDR3 reads TGTGCCAGTAGTACCCCCAGGGGTACCGGGGAGCTGTTTTTT. This encodes CASSTPRGTGELFF.

The rearrangement links TRBV4-2 to TRBJ2-3; 9 bases align to TRBD2. The CDR3 loop spans 16 amino acids. The germline gives CDR1 LGHNA, CDR2 YNFKEQ. V lost 0 bases to trimming and J lost 3 bases; unmatched junction nucleotides: 4. The CDR3 loop reads CASSQESGRLTDTQYF. DNA of the CDR3: TGTGCCAGCAGCCAAGAGAGCGGGAGGTTGACAGATACGCAGTATTTT.

This clonotype came up once. CDR3 DNA: TGTGCCTGGAGTGTAGGACTGCCCCGGCAGTACTTC. Its translation: CAWSVGLPRQYF. The J gene is TRBJ2-7, the V gene TRBV30; a weak D match, TRBD2 (5 bases). The length of the CDR3 is 12 residues. Deletions cut 0 bases from V and 9 bases from J, with 12 bases between. CDR1 GTSNPN and CDR2 SVGIG come from the germline V gene (reference sequence).

The chain combines TRBV6-5 with TRBJ2-3, with a weak D call TRBD2 (6 bases). Trimming took off 5 bases at V and 1 base at J, with 13 bases between the two ends. CDR1 is MNHEY, CDR2 SVGAGI, per germline. The CDR3 runs 15 residues. CDR3 coding DNA: TGTGCCAGCAGTCCTCGGGGGTCGGGCACAGATACGCAGTATTTT. It is translated as CASSPRGSGTDTQYF.